These 28 T cell receptor beta chains were sequenced from one sample in a study of shared clonotypes between healthy human individuals. The data were produced by immunoSEQ multiplex PCR, yet TCRdb's version contains in-frame clones alone and is incomplete. The sample has approximately 2,300,000 clones, around 93% seen once. What was sequenced was naive CD4+ T cells from PBMCs. This sample's subset: CD45RA+ positively selected. The receptors originated from a man between 18 and 29 years old in good health. Some clones in this sample may be carry-over from other donors' samples.

This clone is a singleton in its sample. The rearrangement joins TRBV9 to TRBJ2-2; 13 positions agree with TRBD2. Germline V gives CDR1 SGDLS, CDR2 YYNGEE. Trimming cost V 4 bases and J 4 bases; bases outside gene matches: 7. The CDR3 is made up of 17 amino acids. The CDR3 here is CASSPTSGRAVTGELFF. The CDR3 nucleotides are TGTGCCAGCAGCCCCACTAGCGGGAGGGCCGTCACCGGGGAGCTGTTTTTT.

Comments on this clone: This CDR3 is also generated by other DNA sequences in the sample. J is TRBJ1-1 and V is TRBV2, with D perhaps matching TRBD1 (5 bases). V dropped 6 bases and J dropped 1 base, with 9 bases sitting between them. The CDR3 totals 13 residues. Germline CDR1 SNHLY, CDR2 FYNNEI. The CDR3 sequence: CASSAGSNTEAFF. The DNA for the CDR3 is TGTGCCAGCAGCGCAGGGTCGAACACTGAAGCTTTCTTT.

This sequence joins TRBV18 and TRBJ1-4; unclear D gene. In germline, CDR1 is KGHSH, CDR2 LQKENI. V was trimmed by 3 bases and J by 6 bases, leaving 8 bases between them. The CDR3 extends over 13 amino acids. The CDR3 region has the DNA TGTGCCAGCTCACCGCAACTAGATGAAAAACTGTTTTTT. This encodes CASSPQLDEKLFF.

The V and J genes are TRBV30 and TRBJ2-2; 10 nucleotides match TRBD2. The CDR3 extends over 15 amino acids. V lost 0 bases to trimming and J lost 6 bases; unmatched junction nucleotides: 4. Germline V gene sequence: CDR1 GTSNPN, CDR2 SVGIG (reference sequence). The CDR3 protein is CAWSVGLAGAGELFF. In DNA form, the CDR3 reads TGTGCCTGGAGTGTAGGGCTAGCGGGAGCCGGGGAGCTGTTTTTT.

The chain has TRBV4-1 and TRBJ2-5; unclear D gene. The germline V gene has CDR1 MGHRA and CDR2 YSYEKL. This CDR3 has 13 amino acids. V shed 4 bases and J shed 5 bases, with 11 bases lying between them. The CDR3 DNA is TGCGCCAGCAGCCTAGTTTCCGGGGAGACCCAGTACTTC. Its protein product is CASSLVSGETQYF.

The chain carries TRBV5-1 and TRBJ1-1; tentative D call: TRBD1 (6 bases). This CDR3 spans 16 amino acids. The V end lost 0 bases, the J end lost 1 base, and 13 bases lay between the germline ends. Germline V gives CDR1 SGHRS, CDR2 YFSETQ. The CDR3 here is CASSLVAGAGNTEAFF. Here the CDR3 DNA reads TGCGCCAGCAGCTTGGTAGCAGGGGCAGGGAACACTGAAGCTTTCTTT.

The rearrangement joins TRBV18 to TRBJ2-5; tentative D call: TRBD1 (6 bases). Germline V gene sequence: CDR1 KGHSH, CDR2 LQKENI. This CDR3 has 16 residues. V was clipped by 0 bases and J by 5 bases, with 16 bases between them. CDR3 nucleotide sequence: TGTGCCAGCTCACCACCGTCCAGGGGCTATCAGGAGACCCAGTACTTC. This translates into CASSPPSRGYQETQYF.

The chain couples TRBV6-4 to TRBJ2-7, with D maybe TRBD2 (6 bases). V was clipped by 4 bases and J by 2 bases, with 12 bases between them. The CDR3 sequence is 14 residues long. CDR1 and CDR2 from the germline V gene are MRHNA and SNTAGT. The CDR3 here is CASSVNSGPYEQYF. The DNA of the CDR3 is TGTGCCAGCAGTGTTAATAGCGGTCCCTACGAGCAGTACTTC.

This chain connects TRBV7-9 to TRBJ1-1; tentatively, D is TRBD1 (6 bases). CDR3 size: 14 residues. Deletions cut 5 bases from V and 7 bases from J, with 17 bases between. CDR1 and CDR2 (germline): SEHNR, FQNEAQ (reference sequence). The DNA of the CDR3 is TGTGCCAGCAGCGACCAGGGGATGGGAAATGAAGCTTTCTTT. It specifies CASSDQGMGNEAFF.

The rearrangement links TRBV5-4 to TRBJ2-3, with D possibly matching TRBD1 (6 bases). Germline loops: CDR1 SGHNT, CDR2 YYREEE (reference sequence). The CDR3 sequence is 13 residues long. Trimming cost V 3 bases and J 4 bases, with 9 bases left between them. CDR3 loop: CASSYPGADTQYF. Written as DNA, the CDR3 is TGTGCCAGCAGCTACCCAGGGGCAGATACGCAGTATTTT.

This clone was detected only once. The chain uses TRBV7-3 and TRBJ1-2; 11 bases match TRBD1. The CDR3 has 16 residues. The ends lost 5 bases at V and 6 bases at J; junction bases unmatched: 11. In germline, CDR1 is SGHTA, CDR2 FQGTGA. This CDR3 is CASSIRPGQGVNGYTF. CDR3 nucleotides: TGTGCCAGCAGCATCCGACCGGGACAGGGGGTGAATGGCTACACCTTC.

The chain carries TRBV28 and TRBJ2-3; no clear D gene. CDR3 size: 12 residues. Germline CDR1 reads MDHEN; CDR2 reads SYDVKM. The V and J ends lost 7 bases and 6 bases respectively, with 11 bases between them. The CDR3 DNA follows: TGTGCCAGCATGGACCCCTTGGATACGCAGTATTTT. Translated: CASMDPLDTQYF.

The DNA for the CDR3 is TGTGCCAGCAGCGGACAGGGGCGGTCACCCCTCCACTTT. Translating gives CASSGQGRSPLHF. The gene calls are TRBV27 and TRBJ1-6; 9 bases align to TRBD1. CDR3 size: 13 residues. The V gene end was trimmed by 6 bases and the J gene end by 10 bases; junction bases not matched to a gene: 4. From germline, CDR1 is MNHEY and CDR2 SMNVEV (reference sequence).

V gene TRBV27 combines with J gene TRBJ1-2; 8 positions match TRBD1. The V gene end was trimmed by 5 bases and the J gene end by 3 bases; junction bases not matched to a gene: 8. From germline, CDR1 is MNHEY and CDR2 SMNVEV (reference sequence). CDR3 size: 15 residues. The CDR3 is CASSGDRGWYYGYTF. The CDR3 region has the DNA TGTGCCAGCAGTGGCGACAGGGGTTGGTACTATGGCTACACCTTC.

The J gene is TRBJ2-1, the V gene TRBV5-1; TRBD2 is a possible D gene (6 bases). Germline V gene data show CDR1 as SGHRS and CDR2 as YFSETQ. V lost 6 bases and J 0 bases, leaving 13 bases between the germline ends. The CDR3 is 15 residues long. As DNA, the CDR3 is TGCGCCAGCACATGGGTAGCGGACTCCTACAATGAGCAGTTCTTC. Translating gives CASTWVADSYNEQFF.

On this clone: The identical CDR3 is also encoded by other nucleotide sequences in the sample. The V and J genes are TRBV30 and TRBJ1-4; D is perhaps TRBD1 (6 bases). Per germline, CDR1 GTSNPN and CDR2 SVGIG (reference sequence). V was trimmed by 1 base and J by 8 bases, leaving 17 bases between them. The CDR3 spans 15 residues. CDR3 bases: TGTGCCTGGAGTGGGGGAACAGGGTTTTTCGAAAAACTGTTTTTT. Its protein is CAWSGGTGFFEKLFF.

This chain joins TRBV27 and TRBJ2-1; possibly TRBD2 for D (5 bases). Trimming left V 6 bases short and J 12 bases short, with 18 bases between. The CDR3 loop spans 13 amino acids. Germline CDR1 is MNHEY and CDR2 is SMNVEV (reference sequence). CDR3 nucleotide sequence: TGTGCCAGCAGCCATAAAGAGGGTATTGTGCAGTTCTTC. Its translation is CASSHKEGIVQFF.

V usage is TRBV9 and J usage is TRBJ1-5; no clear D gene. This CDR3 has 14 amino acids. With 0 bases removed from V and 3 bases from J, the gap between germline ends came to 7 bases. CDR1 SGDLS and CDR2 YYNGEE come from the germline V gene. CDR3 bases: TGTGCCAGCAGCGTAGCTCCTAACAATCAGCCCCAGCATTTT. Translated: CASSVAPNNQPQHF.

The CDR3: CASSIGQIFTYEQYF. The CDR3 DNA follows: TGTGCCAGTAGTATAGGACAGATCTTCACCTACGAGCAGTACTTC. The rearrangement joins TRBV19 to TRBJ2-7; possibly TRBD1 for D (5 bases). CDR1 LNHDA and CDR2 SQIVND come from the germline V gene (reference sequence). V was pared by 1 base and J by 2 bases, with 12 bases between. The CDR3 runs 15 residues.

V is TRBV28 and J is TRBJ1-3, with D tentatively TRBD1 (5 bases). Germline-derived CDR1 and CDR2 are MDHEN and SYDVKM. The CDR3 consists of 16 residues. V was clipped by 6 bases and J by 4 bases, with 19 bases between them. Written as DNA, the CDR3 is TGTGCCAGCAGACCCCCCGCCGGGACCCCGGGAAACACCATATATTTT. Its translation is CASRPPAGTPGNTIYF. Filled out from reference TRBV28 and TRBJ1-3, the complete variable domain reads DVKVTQSSRYLVKRTGEKVFLECVQDMDHENMFWYRQDPGLGLRLIYFSYDVKMKEKGDIPEGYSVSREKKERFSLILESASTNQTSMYLCASRPPAGTPGNTIYFGEGSWLTVV.

This clone was counted once. The chain is built from TRBV7-3 and TRBJ1-1; D is uncertain. Germline V gene sequence: CDR1 SGHTA, CDR2 FQGTGA. CDR3 length: 13 amino acids. Trimming removed 6 bases from V and 4 bases from J, with 12 bases in between. The CDR3 bases are TGTGCCAGCAGGTTCTCCAGTGCCACTGAAGCTTTCTTT. Protein: CASRFSSATEAFF.

The chain carries TRBV25-1 and TRBJ2-2; D possibly matches TRBD1 or TRBD2 (5 bases each). V lost 4 bases and J lost 6, with 18 bases in between. Looked up from germline, CDR1 is MGHDK and CDR2 is SYGVNS. The CDR3 covers 16 residues. CDR3 coding DNA: TGTGCCAGCAGTGCCTCGCTCGGGGAAGGGGCCGGGGAGCTGTTTTTT. This sequence encodes CASSASLGEGAGELFF.

The V gene is TRBV5-1, the J gene TRBJ1-1; the D gene is possibly TRBD1 (5 bases). Germline assignment: CDR1 SGHRS and CDR2 YFSETQ. The CDR3 length is 13 residues. V was clipped by 0 bases and J by 5 bases, with 8 bases between them. The chain's CDR3 is CASSLAEGTEAFF. The CDR3 coding sequence is TGCGCCAGCAGCTTGGCCGAGGGGACTGAAGCTTTCTTT.

V is TRBV30 and J is TRBJ2-6; TRBD1 might be the D (8 bases). The CDR3 runs 20 residues. Germline V gives CDR1 GTSNPN, CDR2 SVGIG (reference sequence). Trimming took off 1 base at V and 0 bases at J, with 22 bases between the two ends. CDR3 bases: TGTGCCTGGAGTGGAGGGAGGGCCAGGGGGCCTTCCTCTGGGGCCAACGTCCTGACTTTC. Translated, it gives CAWSGGRARGPSSGANVLTF.

The J gene is TRBJ2-7, the V gene TRBV11-2; tentatively, D is TRBD1 (6 bases). CDR3 length equals 10 residues. In germline, CDR1 is SGHAT, CDR2 FQNNGV. V gave up 8 bases and J gave up 7 bases, with 9 bases separating them. The CDR3 loop reads CASSTGEQYF. CDR3 sequence (DNA): TGTGCCAGCTCTACAGGGGAGCAGTACTTC.

This clone has a single count. The rearrangement links TRBV10-1 to TRBJ2-5, with D perhaps matching TRBD1 (5 bases). The DNA matches TRBJ2-7 better at its end, which makes the J call doubtful. This CDR3 has 16 residues. CDR1 and CDR2 (germline): WNHNN, SYGVQD (reference sequence). The CDR3 is CARLPAPGMSCYEQYF. Written as DNA, the CDR3 is TGCGCCAGGTTACCAGCGCCAGGGATGTCCTGCTACGAGCAGTACTTC.

V gene TRBV6-1 combines with J gene TRBJ1-1; 8 bases are a match to TRBD1. The germline gives CDR1 MNHNS, CDR2 SASEGT. The CDR3 has 15 residues. The ends lost 3 bases at V and 0 bases at J; junction bases unmatched: 3. CDR3 sequence: CASSEKDRVNTEAFF. CDR3 sequence (DNA): TGTGCCAGCAGTGAGAAGGACAGGGTGAACACTGAAGCTTTCTTT.

This chain uses TRBV9 with TRBJ2-7, with TRBD2 identical over 14 bases. The CDR3 spans 15 residues. V lost 4 bases and J lost 3; bases outside the gene matches: 3. Per germline, CDR1 SGDLS and CDR2 YYNGEE. CDR3 sequence: CASSLGLAGVYEQYF. The CDR3 region has the DNA TGTGCCAGCAGCCTGGGACTAGCGGGAGTCTACGAGCAGTACTTC.